This TCR beta chain originates from a study of cytomegalovirus exposure and HLA in healthy donors (dated by TCRdb to 2015 to 2018). For the wider study: An earlier analysis of approximately 640 of the donors reported 250 to 300 Gb of sequence data and roughly 100 million unique TCR beta sequences from about 179 million T cells. An early release that covered 640 HLA-typed donors contained approximately 300 gigabases of sequencing data and 65 million to 100 million unique TCR sequences. Of the 398 genotyped donors, approximately 83% fell in the genetic ancestry cluster associated with self-reported Caucasian donors. The study aimed to test whether signatures of past pathogen exposure could be identified by cataloging public T cell receptors. The T cell repertoires of 700 or so subjects were profiled by immunosequencing and related to cytomegalovirus serostatus. Along with the roughly 670-subject first cohort, a separate validation cohort of more than 90 different subjects was used. To predict cytomegalovirus infection status, the study combined high-throughput TCR immunosequencing, statistical association of individual TCRs with disease status, and machine learning. A later analysis re-analyzed previously published TCR beta repertoires from 550 to 700 donors and added high-resolution HLA genotyping to study TCR occurrence patterns. Rather than using new phenotypic data, the later analysis identified candidate immune exposures from TCR beta sequences and from how often those sequences occurred across donors. An earlier analysis of about 600 of the donors used high-throughput TCR beta sequencing to judge whether each TCR beta V gene segment behaved as functional or pseudogenic. Donor age, sex, ethnicity and CMV serostatus were collected together with the repertoire data. In a later genetic analysis, genome-wide SNP genotypes for about three fifths of the roughly 670 donors were used, and that subset was treated as a discovery cohort. Every repertoire in the discovery cohort had been generated on one and the same sequencing platform. HLA typing included class I and class II loci at four-digit resolution. Typing coverage varied by locus: roughly 620-630 donors for A, B, C, DRB1 and DQB1; approximately 500 for DQA1; more than 600 for DPA1; around 490 for DPB1. Roughly five DR-DQ haplotypes were treated as single units for association and clustering because of strong linkage in the cohort. Among a few hundred genotyped donors of the cohort, an average of roughly 240,000 unique TCR beta nucleotide sequences were sequenced per donor, approximately 20% of them non-productive. The research as a whole found: For the cohort, immune exposure information was limited to CMV serostatus. A further reported finding was that TCR beta sequences accurately predicted the HLA-A and HLA-B alleles for most subjects in the first cohort. Most TCR sequences were seen in very few donors, while some public TCRs were found in many individuals. A later analysis found that HLA-associated TCR beta chains were more clonally expanded and had lower generation probabilities than equally common non-associated chains. According to a later analysis, TCR association rates differed among HLA loci, with DRB1 alleles showing the most associated TCRs and HLA-C alleles showing the fewest. Linkage disequilibrium might explain the correlated functional status among segregating V segments, but an unknown experimental factor could not be ruled out. In a later genetic analysis, fewer N-insertions in productive TCRs were reported among donors in an Asian-associated ancestry cluster than the roughly 700-donor mean. The sequencing pipeline was judged likely to have produced a cluster of highly shared sequence variants as a technical artifact. A total of 150 to 200 TCR beta chains were listed by the study as associated with cytomegalovirus. Because counts were too low, seventeen rarely observed V segments, including chromosome 9 orphons, were excluded from the earlier analysis of a few hundred of the donors. A later genetic analysis associated a missense DCLRE1C variant with V-gene and J-gene trimming of TCR beta chains, and an independent cohort replicated the association. In vitro tests confirmed that three of the cytomegalovirus-associated TCR beta chains recognize cytomegalovirus antigens. The 87-base-pair reads could not distinguish some IMGT-functional V segments, including TRBV6-2 and TRBV6-3, so those segments were excluded. According to a later analysis, most CMV-associated TCR beta chains appeared to be HLA-restricted, and the HLA associations seemed to be driven largely by CMV exposure. Cytomegalovirus status was reported to be diagnosed by the classifier with high specificity and sensitivity in both the original and validation cohorts. According to a later analysis, parvovirus B19, influenza, CMV and Epstein-Barr virus appeared linked to several top co-occurrence clusters. An earlier analysis of 587 of the donors showed that most TCR beta V segments appeared in productive rearrangements either about 87% or about 30% of the time, which broadly matched IMGT annotations. In a later analysis, some 17,000 TCR beta sequences were associated with specific HLA alleles at a false discovery rate of 0.05. When HLA alleles, especially DR and DQ, strongly co-occurred, attributing TCR associations to individual alleles was difficult. The presence/absence analyses assumed that sequencing depth was roughly uniform across donors, and that assumption may not be true. The authors suggested that the approach could potentially be extended to other disease states and immunological phenotypes. Because HLA typing was missing for some donors at each locus, association tests included only the typed subset. This cohort had only TCR beta chains sequenced, and the lack of alpha or paired-chain data limited which features could be detected.

The junction shows trimming of 1 base on V and 3 bases on J, plus 11 bases between the germline ends. The CDR3 sequence holds 15 residues, the cysteine and phenylalanine included. The kept DNA is CDR3 alone, 45 bases in frame from the first base. From the germline V gene (reference sequence), CDR1 is PRHDT and CDR2 is FYEKMQ. In total, fewer than 750 healthy bone marrow donors made up the cohort. At the time of sampling, every cohort member was nominally healthy, though immune exposures that went unrecorded were likely present. The donor tested CMV seropositive, placing the donor among the roughly 270 seropositive members of the cohort. A peripheral blood sample was collected from each donor, and TCR beta sequencing was performed on peripheral blood mononuclear cells. The Qiagen DNeasy Blood Extraction Kit was used to extract genomic DNA from the blood cell samples. The library was obtained by the immunoSEQ multiplex PCR assay. The multiplex PCR relied on a mix of 60 forward primers for TCR Vbeta segments and 13 reverse primers for TCR Jbeta segments. The CDR3 region of rearranged TCR beta genes was amplified from genomic DNA by a multiplex PCR assay. Amplified TCR beta libraries were sequenced as 87-base-pair reads on the Illumina HiSeq System. As for how the authors treated the data: Across the 700 or so repertoires, a later analysis counted about 81 million unique TCR beta chains, 9.5 million to 13 million of which were shared by at least two donors. A nearest-neighbor algorithm error-corrected the raw reads and collapsed the reads into unique sequences, merging closely related sequences to remove PCR and sequencing errors. To assign V, D and J gene segments, CDR3 sequences were aligned to IMGT reference sequences. For a sequence to be retained, a match of at least six nucleotides to both a V gene segment and a J gene segment was required. A rearrangement counted as productive if the CDR3 had no stop codons and remained in frame with V and J, and every other rearrangement counted as non-productive. CDR3 was defined according to IMGT convention as the region running from the second conserved V-encoded cysteine to the conserved J-encoded phenylalanine. The earlier analysis of 587 of the donors excluded any sequence lacking an unambiguous match to a single V gene segment. An earlier analysis of approximately 590 of the donors called V segments functional above 56.7% productive rearrangements and segregating when the between-donor standard deviation exceeded 5%. A statistical classification framework was built for diagnosing cytomegalovirus status from the catalog of TCR beta chain sequences. In a later analysis, V and J genes were assigned by comparing TCR nucleotide sequences against IMGT/GENE-DB human TR gene sequences. A later analysis assigned CDR3 sequences and most-parsimonious VDJ recombination scenarios with the TCRdist pipeline. A later analysis defined each TCR beta chain by its CDR3 amino acid sequence plus V-gene family, and excluded reads lacking a unique V-gene family. As a way to deal with suspected cross-contamination and a sequencing artifact, a later analysis dropped hundreds of nucleotide sequences that were highly shared and had low generation probability. In a later analysis, a clonal expansion index for each public chain was calculated from normalized within-repertoire ranks of inferred template counts. A later analysis computed generation probabilities with a VDJ recombination model fitted to out-of-frame rearrangements, and checked the results against IGoR. In a later analysis, TCR-TCR, TCR-HLA and TCR-CMV co-occurrence was scored with hypergeometric tests, and a repertoire-size bias correction was applied to TCR pairs. In a later analysis, false discovery rates were estimated by permuting HLA or CMV assignments 20 times. In a later analysis, co-occurring TCRs were grouped with DBSCAN, and TCRdist sequence similarity was added when clustering was performed within HLA-allele-positive subsets. Repertoires with fewer than 30,000 or more than 120,000 public chains, plus five repertoires with anomalous nucleotide sharing, were excluded from co-occurrence clustering. TCRdb stores this immuneACCESS table with in-frame sequences only. Part of the clones is absent; in the studies checked, under half of the shortfall reflects unresolved V genes, and no reason is known for the rest. V and J calls and clone size are given by that table; D and trimming were obtained from the DNA. The sample yields around 50,000 clones; 80% were counted once. The top ten constitute approximately 7.7% of the sample.

As concerns this clone: Its antigen remains undetermined. Base qualities are not provided; no much larger clone lies one nucleotide away.

The sequence came from a man under 40 in good health and CMV-seropositive. Sequenced material: PBMCs. The chain was built from TRBV13 and TRBJ2-3; the best D guess is TRBD1, with 7 bases matching. The CDR3 region has the sequence CASSLDRGGTDTQYF. The DNA is as follows: TGTGCCAGCAGCTTAGACAGGGGAGGAACAGATACGCAGTATTTT.